What follows are 21 T cell receptor beta chains derived from one specimen sequenced in a study of OX40 agonist ivuxolimab in advanced cancers. TCRdb keeps only in-frame clones here, not all; method: immunoSEQ multiplex PCR. Of some 86,000 clones detected, about 90% appear once; the ten largest clones hold roughly 8.7%. The specimen comprised CD4+ or CD8+ T cells sorted from blood, sampled in a trial of the OX40 agonist ivuxolimab. The receptors here all came from an adult with an advanced solid tumor such as melanoma, head and neck, liver or kidney cancer.

This chain connects TRBV7-2 to TRBJ2-3, with 12 bases aligning to TRBD1. Unmatched junction bases numbered 8, after V lost 6 bases and J lost 1 base. CDR1 and CDR2 from the germline V gene are SGHTA and FQGNSA. CDR3 size: 17 residues. In DNA, the CDR3 is TGTGCCAGCAGTCGGGGACAGGGGGCTGCTGGCACAGATACGCAGTATTTT. Its protein product is CASSRGQGAAGTDTQYF.

The V and J genes are TRBV6-1 and TRBJ1-5, with no clear D. The CDR3 loop spans 17 amino acids. V lost 2 bases to trimming and J lost 0 bases, with 14 bases between them. Germline lookup yields CDR1 MNHNS and CDR2 SASEGT. CDR3 bases: TGTGCCAGCAGTGAACCTTTCGGAGGGTATAGCAATCAGCCCCAGCATTTT. Translating it yields CASSEPFGGYSNQPQHF.

In its sample, this clone was seen once. The chain combines TRBV5-1 with TRBJ2-1; TRBD2 might be the D (7 bases). CDR3 length equals 15 residues. V was cut by 5 bases and J by 4 bases, with 16 bases left in between. Germline V gene data show CDR1 as SGHRS and CDR2 as YFSETQ. CDR3 protein: CASRKGEGRYNEQFF. CDR3 sequence (DNA): TGCGCCAGCAGGAAGGGGGAGGGCCGGTACAATGAGCAGTTCTTC.

The gene calls are TRBV6-1 and TRBJ2-3; weak D call: TRBD2 (6 bases). The CDR3 totals 13 residues. V shed 1 base and J shed 12 bases, with 14 bases lying between them. Germline V CDR1 and CDR2: MNHNS, SASEGT. The CDR3 DNA is TGTGCCAGCAGTGAAGTATTCCGGGAGATCCAGTATTTT. Translation gives CASSEVFREIQYF.

This sequence joins TRBV11-3 and TRBJ2-7; 10 bases match TRBD2. Germline lookup yields CDR1 SGHNT and CDR2 YENEEA. The CDR3 extends over 17 amino acids. Germline trimming cut 3 bases from V and 5 bases from J; bases unmatched to any gene: 13. The CDR3 here is CASSLFGPLLAGDEQYF. The CDR3 nucleotides are TGTGCCAGCAGCTTGTTTGGCCCCCTCCTAGCGGGAGACGAGCAGTACTTC. Full variable domain (remainder filled in from reference TRBV11-3 and TRBJ2-7): EAGVVQSPRYKIIEKKQPVAFWCNPISGHNTLYWYLQNLGQGPELLIRYENEEAVDDSQLPKDRFSAERLKGVDSTLKIQPAELGDSAVYLCASSLFGPLLAGDEQYFGPGTRLTVT.

V and J are TRBV7-8 and TRBJ2-7; D remains ambiguous. This CDR3 region has 14 residues. Trimming pared 1 base from V and 2 bases from J, leaving 9 bases between. The germline V gene has CDR1 SGHVS and CDR2 FQNEAQ. The CDR3 bases are TGTGCCAGCAGCTTAGTTAGTCTTGCCTACGAGCAGTACTTC. It specifies CASSLVSLAYEQYF.

A few counts support this clone. The CDR3 region has the DNA TGTGCCAGCACCGGGACAGGGGTCTTTGGCTACACCTTC. Translating gives CASTGTGVFGYTF. The chain is built from TRBV28 and TRBJ1-2; 10 bases are a match to TRBD1. This CDR3 is built from 13 residues. Germline trimming cut 7 bases from V and 7 bases from J; bases unmatched to any gene: 6. CDR1 MDHEN and CDR2 SYDVKM come from the germline V gene.

The genes are TRBV7-2 and TRBJ1-5; D may be TRBD1 (6 bases). Trimming cost V 5 bases and J 0 bases, with 11 bases left between them. This CDR3 is built from 15 residues. Per the germline V gene, CDR1 is SGHTA and CDR2 is FQGNSA. The CDR3 is CASSRDISSNQPQHF. As DNA, the CDR3 is TGTGCCAGCAGCAGGGACATTTCTAGCAATCAGCCCCAGCATTTT.

The chain combines TRBV7-8 with TRBJ1-1; the match to TRBD1 covers 7 bases. With 5 bases clipped from V and 6 bases from J, the junction kept 9 bases outside the gene matches. The CDR3 covers 14 residues. Germline CDR1 SGHVS, CDR2 FQNEAQ. The CDR3 loop is CASSPRTGRAEAFF. The CDR3 DNA reads TGTGCCAGCAGCCCCCGGACAGGAAGGGCTGAAGCTTTCTTT.

This chain links TRBV28 with TRBJ1-3, with D possibly being TRBD1 (5 bases). This CDR3 has 15 residues. Germline CDR1 MDHEN, CDR2 SYDVKM. V lost 8 bases, J lost 0 bases, and 14 bases lay in between. CDR3: CASYGGPYSGNTIYF. The CDR3 bases are TGTGCCAGCTATGGGGGTCCTTACTCTGGAAACACCATATATTTT.

The chain joins TRBV30 to TRBJ1-2; D is unresolved. CDR1 and CDR2 from the germline V gene are GTSNPN and SVGIG (reference sequence). The CDR3 sequence is 13 residues long. With 2 bases removed from V and 8 bases from J, the gap between germline ends came to 15 bases. The DNA of the CDR3 is TGTGCCTGGAGTCTATTAACCAGTAGCGGCTACACCTTC. It yields the protein CAWSLLTSSGYTF.

This clone was seen more than once but under ten times. The V and J genes are TRBV7-9 and TRBJ2-7, with D hard to call. Germline loops: CDR1 SEHNR, CDR2 FQNEAQ (reference sequence). This CDR3 region has 12 residues. Trimming left V 2 bases short and J 4 bases short, with 6 bases between. CDR3 bases: TGTGCCAGCAGCTTACAGGCGTACGAGCAGTACTTC. Encoded protein: CASSLQAYEQYF. The variable domain in full, with the rest retrieved from reference TRBV7-9 and TRBJ2-7, is DTGVSQNPRHKITKRGQNVTFRCDPISEHNRLYWYRQTLGQGPEFLTYFQNEAQLEKSRLLSDRFSAERPKGSFSTLEIQRTEQGDSAMYLCASSLQAYEQYFGPGTRLTVT.

The V and J genes are TRBV27 and TRBJ2-5, with 7 bases aligning to TRBD1. The germline V gene encodes CDR1 MNHEY and CDR2 SMNVEV (reference sequence). J lost 11 bases, V lost 4 bases, and 4 bases had no gene match. This CDR3 spans 11 amino acids. As DNA, the CDR3 is TGTGCCAGCAGTTCCCAGGGGGTGCAGTACTTC. The encoded protein is CASSSQGVQYF.

V and J are TRBV4-1 and TRBJ2-7; 9 nucleotides align to TRBD2. The CDR3 is 16 amino acids. The germline V gene has CDR1 MGHRA and CDR2 YSYEKL. After removal of 1 base from V and 2 bases from J, the junction contained 6 bases not matched to a gene. The CDR3 DNA reads as TGCGCCAGCAGCCAAGGGCGGCTAGCGGGAACCTACGAGCAGTACTTC. Protein product: CASSQGRLAGTYEQYF.

The genes are TRBV9 and TRBJ2-3; 10 nucleotides agree with TRBD2. The CDR3 loop spans 15 amino acids. After removal of 4 bases from V and 2 bases from J, the junction contained 4 bases not matched to a gene. Looked up from germline, CDR1 is SGDLS and CDR2 is YYNGEE. The CDR3 bases are TGTGCCAGCAGCCCGGGACTAGCGAACACAGATACGCAGTATTTT. It is translated as CASSPGLANTDTQYF.

The chain has TRBV10-3 and TRBJ2-1; TRBD1 aligns across 10 bases. This CDR3 region has 16 residues. Losses at the gene ends were 2 bases for V and 9 bases for J; bases not matched to a gene: 10. Germline CDR1 reads ENHRY; CDR2 reads SYGVKD. The CDR3 region is CAISEPGQGVVGEQFF. The CDR3 DNA follows: TGTGCCATCAGTGAGCCCGGACAGGGGGTTGTTGGTGAGCAGTTCTTC.

The chain joins TRBV5-6 to TRBJ1-1; D is ambiguous. CDR1 and CDR2 (germline): SGHDT, YYEEEE. The V gene lost 6 bases and the J gene lost 5 bases, with 11 bases spanning the gap. The length of the CDR3 is 12 residues. CDR3 sequence reads: CASNLLGTEAFF. The CDR3 DNA sequence: TGTGCCAGCAACCTTTTGGGGACTGAAGCTTTCTTT.

The chain carries TRBV7-9 and TRBJ2-3, with D maybe TRBD2 (5 bases). With 10 bases removed from V and 0 bases from J, the gap between germline ends came to 17 bases. Germline V gives CDR1 SEHNR, CDR2 FQNEAQ (reference sequence). The CDR3 runs to 15 residues. CDR3 coding DNA: TGTGCCACCGTGAGCCGGAGGACTAGCACAGATACGCAGTATTTT. It translates to CATVSRRTSTDTQYF.

The DNA of the CDR3 is TGTGCCAGCTCACCCTCTAGCGGGGTTGCCTACAATGAGCAGTTCTTC. It translates to CASSPSSGVAYNEQFF. V is TRBV18 and J is TRBJ2-1; 9 bases fit TRBD2. Trimming cost V 3 bases and J 2 bases; bases outside gene matches: 5. This CDR3 has 16 amino acids. Germline CDR1 is KGHSH and CDR2 is LQKENI.

The chain recombines TRBV6-1 with TRBJ2-7; TRBD1 agrees at 8 bases. The CDR3 totals 13 residues. The trim removed 6 bases at V and 7 bases at J, leaving 8 bases unmatched. Germline V gene data show CDR1 as MNHNS and CDR2 as SASEGT. This chain's CDR3 is CASSRDRIREQYF. The CDR3 region has the DNA TGTGCCAGCAGCCGGGACAGGATTAGAGAGCAGTACTTC.

The rearrangement links TRBV5-6 to TRBJ2-1; the match to TRBD2 covers 10 bases. V lost 4 bases, J lost 8 bases, and 6 bases stayed unmatched. Germline CDR1 is SGHDT and CDR2 is YYEEEE. CDR3 size: 14 residues. The chain's CDR3 is CASSPTGTSDEQFF. In DNA, the CDR3 is TGTGCCAGCAGCCCGACCGGGACTAGCGATGAGCAGTTCTTC.